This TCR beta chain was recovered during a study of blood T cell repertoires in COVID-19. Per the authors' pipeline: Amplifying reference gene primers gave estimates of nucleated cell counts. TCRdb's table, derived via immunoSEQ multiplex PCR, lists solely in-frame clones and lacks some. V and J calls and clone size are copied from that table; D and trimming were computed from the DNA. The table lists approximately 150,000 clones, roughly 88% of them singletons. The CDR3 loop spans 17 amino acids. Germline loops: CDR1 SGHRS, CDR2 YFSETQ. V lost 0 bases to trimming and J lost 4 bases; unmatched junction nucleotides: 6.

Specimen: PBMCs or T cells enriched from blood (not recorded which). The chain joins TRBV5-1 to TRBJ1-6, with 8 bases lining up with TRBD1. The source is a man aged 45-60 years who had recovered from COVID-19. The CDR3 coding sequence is TGCGCCAGCAGCTTGGGAGCAGGGGGCGCTTATAATTCACCCCTCCACTTT. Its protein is CASSLGAGGAYNSPLHF.